This entry is about one T cell receptor (beta chain). The sample originates from a study of T cells in tuberculosis. The V and J ends lost 6 bases and 2 bases, in that order; junction bases with no gene match: 13. The CDR3 is 16 amino acids. Germline V gene sequence: CDR1 WNHNN, CDR2 SYGVQD (reference sequence). Data came from immunoSEQ multiplex PCR; TCRdb stores just in-frame clones and leaves some out. The profile shows about 43,000 clones, about 94% of them singletons. The V call is TRBV10-1, the J call TRBJ2-7, with TRBD1 identical over 7 bases. Sequenced input: PBMCs. This TCR was sampled from a donor under 30 with latent tuberculosis or without tuberculosis infection. Some clones in this sample may be carry-over from other donors' samples. The CDR3: CASSETPDRDAYEQYF. CDR3 sequence (DNA): TGCGCCAGCAGCGAGACACCCGACAGGGACGCCTACGAGCAGTACTTC.